The 17 T cell receptor beta chains presented below share a single source sample, sequenced in a study of shared clonotypes between healthy human individuals. Sequenced by immunoSEQ multiplex PCR; TCRdb stores in-frame clones only, minus some. The sample has 2 million to 2.5 million clones, approximately 95% seen once. The sequenced material came from naive CD4+ T cells sorted from blood. Subset of the sample: CD45RA+ positively selected. The receptor source for this set is a man between 18 and 35 years old in good health.

V and J are TRBV19 and TRBJ2-2; D might be TRBD2 (5 bases). This CDR3 region has 15 residues. Germline CDR1 reads LNHDA; CDR2 reads SQIVND (reference sequence). Trimming stripped 6 bases from V and 1 base from J, with 12 bases between. The CDR3: CASRAGRENTGELFF. As DNA, the CDR3 is TGTGCCAGTAGGGCCGGACGGGAGAACACCGGGGAGCTGTTTTTT.

This clone was seen only once. The CDR3 DNA sequence: TGCGCCAGCAGCCTGACTAGCGGAAGGAGACCCGGGGAGCTGTTTTTT. This encodes CASSLTSGRRPGELFF. The J gene is TRBJ2-2, the V gene TRBV4-3, with TRBD2 matching over 9 bases. The CDR3 covers 16 residues. In germline, CDR1 is LGHNA, CDR2 YSLEER. V lost 4 bases to trimming and J lost 6 bases; unmatched junction nucleotides: 9.

The chain recombines TRBV2 with TRBJ1-5; the D is unclear. Germline-derived CDR1 and CDR2 are SNHLY and FYNNEI. V was pared by 6 bases and J by 2 bases, with 2 bases between. This CDR3 has 11 amino acids. CDR3 residues: CASRGNQPQHF. The CDR3 nucleotides are TGTGCCAGCAGGGGCAATCAGCCCCAGCATTTT.

The CDR3 bases are TGTGCCAGCAGTTTAAAGTATACGACAGGAACCTACGAGCAGTACTTC. Protein sequence: CASSLKYTTGTYEQYF. The chain links TRBV28 to TRBJ2-7, with D perhaps TRBD1 (6 bases). The CDR3 is made up of 16 amino acids. The V and J ends lost 2 bases and 2 bases respectively, with 16 bases between them. Germline values: CDR1 MDHEN, CDR2 SYDVKM.

In this sample, this clone turned up once. The chain is built from TRBV30 and TRBJ2-6; 7 nucleotides agree with TRBD1. The CDR3 covers 14 residues. Germline CDR1 GTSNPN, CDR2 SVGIG (reference sequence). The ends lost 8 bases at V and 2 bases at J; junction bases unmatched: 6. The CDR3 DNA sequence: TGTGCCGGGGATACAGGGGCTGGGGCCAACGTCCTGACTTTC. Translation: CAGDTGAGANVLTF.

This clone was detected only once. The chain joins TRBV29-1 to TRBJ1-6; possibly TRBD1 for D (5 bases). The CDR3 is 12 amino acids. V gave up 4 bases and J gave up 7 bases, with 8 bases separating them. Germline V lookup: CDR1 SQVTM, CDR2 ANQGSEA. CDR3 coding DNA: TGCAGCGTTGTCGAGGGGAATTCACCCCTCCACTTT. It yields the protein CSVVEGNSPLHF.

The chain joins TRBV7-8 to TRBJ1-6; tentative D call: TRBD1 (6 bases). CDR1 SGHVS and CDR2 FQNEAQ come from the germline V gene. The ends were cut back, 4 bases at V and 4 bases at J, with 11 bases in the middle. The CDR3 totals 15 residues. Written as DNA, the CDR3 is TGTGCCAGCAGCTCAACAGGGATTTATAATTCACCCCTCCACTTT. It specifies CASSSTGIYNSPLHF.

The chain combines TRBV5-6 with TRBJ1-2; D gene uncertain. The V gene's germline CDR1 is SGHDT and CDR2 YYEEEE. Trimming removed 4 bases from V and 7 bases from J, with 11 bases in between. This CDR3 has 12 residues. CDR3 in amino acids: CASSPEGSGYTF. The CDR3 DNA follows: TGTGCCAGCAGCCCGGAGGGCAGTGGCTACACCTTC.

The chain carries TRBV14 and TRBJ2-1; 8 bases match TRBD2. This CDR3 contains 15 residues. The V and J ends lost 4 bases and 7 bases, in that order; junction bases with no gene match: 9. CDR1 is SGHDN and CDR2 is FVKESK in the germline V gene. CDR3 region: CASSRSSGRTNEQFF. The CDR3 region has the DNA TGTGCCAGCAGCCGCTCTAGCGGGCGCACAAATGAGCAGTTCTTC.

The chain links TRBV4-3 to TRBJ2-5; D not resolved. Germline V CDR1 and CDR2: LGHNA, YSLEER. Deletions cut 3 bases from V and 1 base from J, with 12 bases between. CDR3 length equals 15 residues. In DNA form, the CDR3 reads TGCGCCAGCAGCCATTCCCACGGGCCCCAAGAGACCCAGTACTTC. Translated: CASSHSHGPQETQYF.

The gene calls are TRBV25-1 and TRBJ2-3; maybe TRBD1 (9 bases). The CDR3 totals 17 residues. CDR1 is MGHDK, CDR2 SYGVNS, per germline. V lost 4 bases and J 5 bases, leaving 22 bases between the germline ends. In nucleotides, the CDR3 is TGTGCCAGCAGTGCTGGACGGGGGGGACAGGGAGGAGATACGCAGTATTTT. Encoded protein: CASSAGRGGQGGDTQYF.

This clone was counted a single time. The gene calls are TRBV10-3 and TRBJ1-5; D gene unclear. Germline-derived CDR1 and CDR2 are ENHRY and SYGVKD. Trimming pared 10 bases from V and 0 bases from J, leaving 13 bases between. The CDR3 extends over 14 amino acids. The DNA for the CDR3 is TGTGCCACCACGGACGGAGTTAGCAATCAGCCCCAGCATTTT. Translated: CATTDGVSNQPQHF.

In regard to this clone: Other nucleotide sequences from this sample produce the same CDR3. The rearrangement uses TRBV5-1 and TRBJ1-6; D is ambiguous. The CDR3 sequence is 12 residues long. V gave up 1 base and J gave up 8 bases, with 4 bases separating them. The germline V gene has CDR1 SGHRS and CDR2 YFSETQ. CDR3 in amino acids: CASSLNDSPLHF. CDR3 nucleotide sequence: TGCGCCAGCAGCTTGAATGATTCACCCCTCCACTTT.

The V gene is TRBV5-1, the J gene TRBJ1-3; perhaps TRBD1 as D (5 bases). Germline CDR1 and CDR2: SGHRS and YFSETQ. CDR3 length: 13 residues. The V and J ends lost 4 bases and 10 bases respectively, with 15 bases between them. CDR3 coding DNA: TGCGCCAGCAGCCCGGGCCCGGGGGAAACCATATATTTT. Amino acids: CASSPGPGETIYF. The complete variable domain, with remaining parts taken from reference TRBV5-1 and TRBJ1-3, reads KAGVTQTPRYLIKTRGQQVTLSCSPISGHRSVSWYQQTPGQGLQFLFEYFSETQRNKGNFPGRFSGRQFSNSRSEMNVSTLELGDSALYLCASSPGPGETIYFGEGSWLTVV.

The table lists this clone with a few counts. This sample also contains other DNA sequences that code for the same CDR3. The chain is built from TRBV30 and TRBJ1-1, with D perhaps matching TRBD1 (5 bases). The CDR3 contains 12 residues. Trimming cost V 0 bases and J 3 bases, with 5 bases left between them. From germline, CDR1 is GTSNPN and CDR2 SVGIG (reference sequence). In DNA form, the CDR3 reads TGTGCCTGGAGTGTGGGGGACACTGAAGCTTTCTTT. Its protein is CAWSVGDTEAFF.

Regarding this clone: The identical CDR3 is also encoded by other nucleotide sequences in the sample. The chain employs TRBV18 and TRBJ1-1; D uncertain. Trimming stripped 1 base from V and 2 bases from J, with 8 bases between. The CDR3 consists of 14 residues. Germline CDR1 and CDR2: KGHSH and LQKENI. CDR3: CASSPQVGNTEAFF. The CDR3 DNA follows: TGTGCCAGCTCACCACAGGTGGGAAACACTGAAGCTTTCTTT. The full variable domain, completed using reference TRBV18 and TRBJ1-1, is NAGVMQNPRHLVRRRGQEARLRCSPMKGHSHVYWYRQLPEEGLKFMVYLQKENIIDESGMPKERFSAEFPKEGPSILRIQQVVRGDSAAYFCASSPQVGNTEAFFGQGTRLTVV.

The chain joins TRBV9 to TRBJ2-5; tentatively, D is TRBD2 (7 bases). Deletions cut 7 bases from V and 3 bases from J, with 16 bases between. CDR1 SGDLS and CDR2 YYNGEE come from the germline V gene. The CDR3 is made up of 14 amino acids. The CDR3 loop reads CASSSRGGKETQYF. As DNA, the CDR3 is TGTGCCAGCTCCTCTAGGGGGGGAAAAGAGACCCAGTACTTC.